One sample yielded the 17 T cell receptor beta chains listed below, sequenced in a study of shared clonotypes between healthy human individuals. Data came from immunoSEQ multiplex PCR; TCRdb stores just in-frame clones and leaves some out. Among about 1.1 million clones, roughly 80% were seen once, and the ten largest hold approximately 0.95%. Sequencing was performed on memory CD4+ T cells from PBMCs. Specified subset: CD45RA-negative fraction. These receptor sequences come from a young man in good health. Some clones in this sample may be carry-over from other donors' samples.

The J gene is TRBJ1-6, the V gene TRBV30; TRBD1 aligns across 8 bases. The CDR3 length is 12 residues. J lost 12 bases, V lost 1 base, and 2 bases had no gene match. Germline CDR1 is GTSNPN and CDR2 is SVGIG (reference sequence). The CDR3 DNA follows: TGTGCCTGGAGTGGTACAGGGGGACCCCTCCACTTT. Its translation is CAWSGTGGPLHF. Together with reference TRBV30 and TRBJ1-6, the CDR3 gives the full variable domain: SQTIHQWPATLVQPVGSPLSLECTVEGTSNPNLYWYRQAAGRGLQLLFYSVGIGQISSEVPQNLSASRPQDRQFILSSKKLLLSDSGFYLCAWSGTGGPLHFGNGTRLTVT.

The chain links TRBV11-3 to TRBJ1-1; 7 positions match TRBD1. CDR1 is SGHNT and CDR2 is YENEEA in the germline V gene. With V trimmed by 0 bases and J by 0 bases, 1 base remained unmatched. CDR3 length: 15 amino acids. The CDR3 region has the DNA TGTGCCAGCAGCTTAGAGGACAGGTTGAACACTGAAGCTTTCTTT. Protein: CASSLEDRLNTEAFF.

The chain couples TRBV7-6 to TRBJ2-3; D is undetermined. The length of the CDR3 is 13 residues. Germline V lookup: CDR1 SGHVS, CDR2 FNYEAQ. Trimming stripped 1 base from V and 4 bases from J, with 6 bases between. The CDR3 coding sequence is TGTGCCAGCAGCTTAGTTTCCCCAGATACGCAGTATTTT. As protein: CASSLVSPDTQYF.

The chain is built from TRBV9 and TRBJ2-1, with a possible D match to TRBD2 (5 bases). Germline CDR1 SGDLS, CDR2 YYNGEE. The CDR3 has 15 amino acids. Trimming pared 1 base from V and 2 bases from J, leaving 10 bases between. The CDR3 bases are TGTGCCAGCAGCGTATCGGCGGAGGCCTACAATGAGCAGTTCTTC. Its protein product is CASSVSAEAYNEQFF.

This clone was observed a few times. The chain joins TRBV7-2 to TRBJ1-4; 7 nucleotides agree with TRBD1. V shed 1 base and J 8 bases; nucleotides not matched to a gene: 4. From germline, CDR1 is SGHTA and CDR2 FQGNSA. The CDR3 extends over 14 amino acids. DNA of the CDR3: TGTGCCAGCAGCTTAGACCAGGGGGGCGAAAAACTGTTTTTT. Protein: CASSLDQGGEKLFF.

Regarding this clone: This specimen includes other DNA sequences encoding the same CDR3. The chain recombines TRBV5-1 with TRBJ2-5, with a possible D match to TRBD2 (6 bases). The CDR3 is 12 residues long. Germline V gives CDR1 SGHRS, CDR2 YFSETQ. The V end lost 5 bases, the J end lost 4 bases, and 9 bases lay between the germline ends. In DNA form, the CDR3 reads TGCGCCAGCAGGGAGGGGAGAGAGACCCAGTACTTC. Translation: CASREGRETQYF.

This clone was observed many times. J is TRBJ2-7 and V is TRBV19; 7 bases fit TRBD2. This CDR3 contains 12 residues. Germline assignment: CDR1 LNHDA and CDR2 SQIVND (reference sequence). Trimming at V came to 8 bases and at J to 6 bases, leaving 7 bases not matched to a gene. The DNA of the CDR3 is TGTGCCAGTGGGACTACCGCTTCCGAGCAGTACTTC. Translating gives CASGTTASEQYF.

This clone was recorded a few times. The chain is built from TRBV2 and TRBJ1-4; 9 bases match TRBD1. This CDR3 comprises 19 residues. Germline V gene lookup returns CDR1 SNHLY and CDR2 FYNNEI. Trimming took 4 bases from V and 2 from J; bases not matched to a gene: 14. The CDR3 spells CASSAPGTGLSATNEKLFF. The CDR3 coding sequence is TGTGCCAGCAGTGCTCCCGGGACAGGGCTTTCGGCGACTAATGAAAAACTGTTTTTT. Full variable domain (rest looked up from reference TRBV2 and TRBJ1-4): EPEVTQTPSHQVTQMGQEVILRCVPISNHLYFYWYRQILGQKVEFLVSFYNNEISEKSEIFDDQFSVERPDGSNFTLKIRSTKLEDSAMYFCASSAPGTGLSATNEKLFFGSGTQLSVL.

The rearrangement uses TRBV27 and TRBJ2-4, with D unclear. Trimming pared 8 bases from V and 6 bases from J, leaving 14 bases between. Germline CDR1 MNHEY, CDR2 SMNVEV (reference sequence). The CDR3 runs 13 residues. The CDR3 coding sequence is TGTGCCAGCGCTCCCGAGTCCTTAAACATTCAGTACTTC. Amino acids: CASAPESLNIQYF.

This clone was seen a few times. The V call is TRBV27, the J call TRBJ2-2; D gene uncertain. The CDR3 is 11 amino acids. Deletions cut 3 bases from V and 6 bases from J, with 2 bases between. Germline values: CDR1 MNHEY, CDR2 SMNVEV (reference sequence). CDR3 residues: CASSLSGELFF. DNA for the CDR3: TGTGCCAGCAGTTTGTCCGGGGAGCTGTTTTTT.

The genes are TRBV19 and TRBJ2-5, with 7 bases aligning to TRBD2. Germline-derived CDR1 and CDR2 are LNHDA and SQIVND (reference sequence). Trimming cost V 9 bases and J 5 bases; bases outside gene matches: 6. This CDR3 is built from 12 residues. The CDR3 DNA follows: TGTGCCAGCCCCTGGGGGGGGGAGACCCAGTACTTC. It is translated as CASPWGGETQYF.

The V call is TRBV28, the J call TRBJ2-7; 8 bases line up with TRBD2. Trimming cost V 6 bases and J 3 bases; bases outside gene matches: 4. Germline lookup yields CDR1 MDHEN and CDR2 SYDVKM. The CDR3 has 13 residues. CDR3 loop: CASREGLDYEQYF. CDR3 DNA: TGTGCCAGCAGAGAGGGACTAGACTACGAGCAGTACTTC.

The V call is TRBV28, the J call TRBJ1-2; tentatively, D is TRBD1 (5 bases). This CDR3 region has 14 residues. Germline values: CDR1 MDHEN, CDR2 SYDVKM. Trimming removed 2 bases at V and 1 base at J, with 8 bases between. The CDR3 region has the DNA TGTGCCAGCAGTTTACCGACAGTTAACTATGGCTACACCTTC. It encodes CASSLPTVNYGYTF.

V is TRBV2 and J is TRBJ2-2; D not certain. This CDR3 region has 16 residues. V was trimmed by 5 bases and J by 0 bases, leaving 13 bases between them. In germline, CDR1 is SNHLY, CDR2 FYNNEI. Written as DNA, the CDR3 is TGTGCCAGCAGTCGGACGGATGGGTCGAACACCGGGGAGCTGTTTTTT. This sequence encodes CASSRTDGSNTGELFF.

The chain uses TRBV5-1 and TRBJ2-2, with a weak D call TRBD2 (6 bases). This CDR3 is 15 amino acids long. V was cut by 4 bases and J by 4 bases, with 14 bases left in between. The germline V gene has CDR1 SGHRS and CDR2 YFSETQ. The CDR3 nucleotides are TGCGCCAGCAGCATAGCGGCCCCGGGCACCGGGGAGCTGTTTTTT. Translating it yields CASSIAAPGTGELFF.

Written as DNA, the CDR3 is TGTGCCAGTAGTGGGGGCGGTAGCACAGATACGCAGTATTTT. The encoded protein is CASSGGGSTDTQYF. This rearrangement joins TRBV19 to TRBJ2-3; D might be TRBD1 (6 bases). Germline V gene sequence: CDR1 LNHDA, CDR2 SQIVND (reference sequence). The CDR3 is made up of 14 amino acids. V lost 5 bases and J lost 0, with 9 bases in between.

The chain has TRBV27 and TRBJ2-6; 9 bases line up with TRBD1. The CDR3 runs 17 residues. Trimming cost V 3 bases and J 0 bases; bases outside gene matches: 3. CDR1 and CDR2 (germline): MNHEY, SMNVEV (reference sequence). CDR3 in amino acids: CASSFWTGDSGANVLTF. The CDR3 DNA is TGTGCCAGCAGTTTTTGGACAGGGGACTCTGGGGCCAACGTCCTGACTTTC.